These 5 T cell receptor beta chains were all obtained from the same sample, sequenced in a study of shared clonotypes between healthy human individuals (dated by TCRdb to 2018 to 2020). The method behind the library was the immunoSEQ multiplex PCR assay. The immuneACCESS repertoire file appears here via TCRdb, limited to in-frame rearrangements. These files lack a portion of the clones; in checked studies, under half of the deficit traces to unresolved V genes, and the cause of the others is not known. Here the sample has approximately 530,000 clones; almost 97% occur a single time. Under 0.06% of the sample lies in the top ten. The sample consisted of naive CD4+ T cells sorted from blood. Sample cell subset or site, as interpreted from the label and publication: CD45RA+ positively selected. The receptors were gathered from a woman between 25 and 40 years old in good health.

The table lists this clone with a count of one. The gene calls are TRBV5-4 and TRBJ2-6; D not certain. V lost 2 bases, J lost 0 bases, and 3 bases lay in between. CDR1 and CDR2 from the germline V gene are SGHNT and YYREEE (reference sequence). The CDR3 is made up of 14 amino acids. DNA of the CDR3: TGTGCCAGCAGCTTTGCCTCTGGGGCCAACGTCCTGACTTTC. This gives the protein CASSFASGANVLTF.

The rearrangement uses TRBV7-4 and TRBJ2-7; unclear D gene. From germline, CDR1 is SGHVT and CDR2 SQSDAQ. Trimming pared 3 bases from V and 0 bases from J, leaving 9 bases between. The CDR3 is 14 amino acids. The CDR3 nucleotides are TGTGCCAGCAGCTTTTTTCAGAGCTCCTACGAGCAGTACTTC. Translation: CASSFFQSSYEQYF.

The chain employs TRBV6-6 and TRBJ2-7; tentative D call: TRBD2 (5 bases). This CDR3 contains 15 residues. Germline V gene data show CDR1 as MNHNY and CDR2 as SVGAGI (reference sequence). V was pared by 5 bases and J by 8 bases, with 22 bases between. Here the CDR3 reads CASSPPLDFPKKQYF. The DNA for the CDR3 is TGTGCCAGCAGTCCCCCTTTGGACTTCCCTAAGAAGCAGTACTTC.

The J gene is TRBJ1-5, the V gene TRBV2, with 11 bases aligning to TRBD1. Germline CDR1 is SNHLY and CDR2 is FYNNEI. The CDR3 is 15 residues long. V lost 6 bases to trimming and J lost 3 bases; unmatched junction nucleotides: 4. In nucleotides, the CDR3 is TGTGCCAGCAGAGGACAGGGGGCAGACAATCAGCCCCAGCATTTT. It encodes CASRGQGADNQPQHF.

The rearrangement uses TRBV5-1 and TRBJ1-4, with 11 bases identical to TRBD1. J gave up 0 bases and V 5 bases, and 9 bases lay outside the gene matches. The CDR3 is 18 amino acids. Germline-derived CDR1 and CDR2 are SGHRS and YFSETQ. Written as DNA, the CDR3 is TGCGCCAGCAGGCCCGGGACAGGGGGTTCTGCAACTAATGAAAAACTGTTTTTT. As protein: CASRPGTGGSATNEKLFF. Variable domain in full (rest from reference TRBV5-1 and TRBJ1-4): KAGVTQTPRYLIKTRGQQVTLSCSPISGHRSVSWYQQTPGQGLQFLFEYFSETQRNKGNFPGRFSGRQFSNSRSEMNVSTLELGDSALYLCASRPGTGGSATNEKLFFGSGTQLSVL.